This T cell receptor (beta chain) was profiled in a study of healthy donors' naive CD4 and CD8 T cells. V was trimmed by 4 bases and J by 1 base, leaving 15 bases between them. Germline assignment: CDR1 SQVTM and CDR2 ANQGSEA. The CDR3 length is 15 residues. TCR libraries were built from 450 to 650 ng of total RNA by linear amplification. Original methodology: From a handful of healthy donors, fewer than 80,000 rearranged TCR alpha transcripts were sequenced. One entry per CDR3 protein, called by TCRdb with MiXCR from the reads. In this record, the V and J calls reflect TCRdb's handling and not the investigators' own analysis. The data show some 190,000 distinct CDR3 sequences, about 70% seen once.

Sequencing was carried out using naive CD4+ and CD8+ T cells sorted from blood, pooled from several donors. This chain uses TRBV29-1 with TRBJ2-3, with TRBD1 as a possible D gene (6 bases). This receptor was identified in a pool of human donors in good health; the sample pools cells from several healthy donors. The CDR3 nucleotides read TGCAGCGTTGCGTCTTGGGACACACGCACAGATACGCAGTATTTT. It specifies CSVASWDTRTDTQYF.